Below are 21 T cell receptor beta chains sequenced from a single sample in a study of T cell responses to AZD1222 COVID-19 vaccine. Repertoires were generated with immunoSEQ multiplex PCR, while TCRdb's copy carries only in-frame clones and drops some. The sample contains some 120,000 clones, roughly 90% of which appear only once. This sample comprised peripheral blood, obtained on day 0 of AZD1222 vaccination. The receptor source for this set is an adult in good health.

The CDR3 nucleotides are TGTGCCAGCAGCCCATCAGGACAGGGGAGGTATGGCTACACCTTC. It codes for CASSPSGQGRYGYTF. The chain combines TRBV7-9 with TRBJ1-2, with 9 bases matching TRBD1. Germline loops: CDR1 SEHNR, CDR2 FQNEAQ (reference sequence). This CDR3 has 15 amino acids. With 5 bases clipped from V and 5 bases from J, the junction kept 9 bases outside the gene matches.

The chain joins TRBV7-2 to TRBJ1-5; the match to TRBD1 covers 9 bases. Germline assignment: CDR1 SGHTA and CDR2 FQGNSA. V lost 5 bases, J lost 8 bases, and 22 bases stayed unmatched. The length of the CDR3 is 19 residues. The CDR3 DNA sequence: TGTGCCAGCAGCCCGGGGACAGGGAGTACTACCTTCGCGCTAGAGCCCCAGCATTTT. This translates into CASSPGTGSTTFALEPQHF.

This chain uses TRBV19 with TRBJ1-1; D ambiguous. From germline, CDR1 is LNHDA and CDR2 SQIVND (reference sequence). The CDR3 has 13 residues. The germline V and J ends were trimmed by 6 bases and 0 bases, with 8 bases remaining between them. The CDR3 bases are TGTGCCAGTAGCTACAATATGAACACTGAAGCTTTCTTT. Its translation is CASSYNMNTEAFF. The full variable domain, with the rest looked up from reference TRBV19 and TRBJ1-1, is DGGITQSPKYLFRKEGQNVTLSCEQNLNHDAMYWYRQDPGQGLRLIYYSQIVNDFQKGDIAEGYSVSREKKESFPLTVTSAQKNPTAFYLCASSYNMNTEAFFGQGTRLTVV.

The rearrangement links TRBV27 to TRBJ1-5; a possible D gene is TRBD1 (5 bases). V lost 10 bases, J lost 6 bases, and 16 bases lay in between. This CDR3 comprises 13 residues. Looked up from germline, CDR1 is MNHEY and CDR2 is SMNVEV (reference sequence). The CDR3 loop is CATGYRTGQPQHF. Written as DNA, the CDR3 is TGTGCCACCGGGTACAGGACGGGTCAGCCCCAGCATTTT.

The chain couples TRBV11-2 to TRBJ2-1; TRBD1 aligns across 7 bases. Germline V gives CDR1 SGHAT, CDR2 FQNNGV. This CDR3 contains 13 residues. V lost 5 bases to trimming and J lost 13 bases; unmatched junction nucleotides: 11. The CDR3 reads CASSPLVQGDQFF. The CDR3 DNA reads as TGTGCCAGCAGCCCCCTCGTTCAGGGGGATCAGTTCTTC.

The J gene is TRBJ2-5, the V gene TRBV5-1; D perhaps matches TRBD1 (5 bases). The length of the CDR3 is 13 residues. The V end lost 0 bases, the J end lost 5 bases, and 8 bases lay between the germline ends. CDR1 and CDR2 from the germline V gene are SGHRS and YFSETQ. CDR3 in amino acids: CASSLARVETQYF. CDR3 nucleotide sequence: TGCGCCAGCAGCTTGGCCAGGGTCGAGACCCAGTACTTC. Based on the CDR3 plus reference TRBV5-1 and TRBJ2-5, the full variable domain is KAGVTQTPRYLIKTRGQQVTLSCSPISGHRSVSWYQQTPGQGLQFLFEYFSETQRNKGNFPGRFSGRQFSNSRSEMNVSTLELGDSALYLCASSLARVETQYFGPGTRLLVL.

The rearrangement links TRBV23-1 to TRBJ1-1; D is ambiguous. TRBV23-1 carries the ORF label, with uncertain function. The V end was cut by 0 bases, the J end by 0 bases, with 8 bases between. This CDR3 has 15 amino acids. The CDR3 sequence is CASSQSLGMNTEAFF. The DNA for the CDR3 is TGCGCCAGCAGTCAATCGTTAGGGATGAACACTGAAGCTTTCTTT.

The chain joins TRBV15 to TRBJ2-7, with TRBD2 matching 9 bases. V was pared by 3 bases and J by 2 bases, with 11 bases of the junction left unmatched. The CDR3 covers 17 residues. In germline, CDR1 is LNHNV, CDR2 YYDKDF (reference sequence). The CDR3 region is CATSSTISGRPTYEQYF. The CDR3 coding sequence is TGTGCCACCAGCAGTACAATCAGCGGGAGGCCCACCTACGAGCAGTACTTC.

This chain joins TRBV5-1 and TRBJ2-7, with 7 bases aligning to TRBD2. CDR1 SGHRS and CDR2 YFSETQ come from the germline V gene. This CDR3 comprises 14 residues. V lost 0 bases, J lost 0 bases, and 0 bases stayed unmatched. For the CDR3, the DNA is TGCGCCAGCAGCTTGGGGGACTACTCCTACGAGCAGTACTTC. Protein sequence: CASSLGDYSYEQYF.

The V gene is TRBV6-2 or TRBV6-3, the J gene TRBJ2-1; 7 nucleotides align to TRBD2. This CDR3 contains 14 residues. Germline assignment: CDR1 MNHEY and CDR2 SVGEGT. V was pared by 6 bases and J by 7 bases, with 9 bases of the junction left unmatched. The CDR3 reads CASSWTSLTNEQFF. The CDR3 DNA follows: TGTGCCAGCAGCTGGACTAGTCTTACGAATGAGCAGTTCTTC.

The rearrangement uses TRBV2 and TRBJ2-7; TRBD2 is a possible D gene (6 bases). Per the germline V gene, CDR1 is SNHLY and CDR2 is FYNNEI. V gave up 5 bases and J gave up 6 bases, with 14 bases separating them. The CDR3 extends over 13 amino acids. The CDR3 loop reads CASSPRRGSEQYF. The CDR3 DNA follows: TGTGCCAGCAGTCCCCGTCGGGGGAGCGAGCAGTACTTC.

The V and J genes are TRBV7-9 and TRBJ1-1, with TRBD1 as a possible D gene (5 bases). The CDR3 length is 15 residues. The V gene's germline CDR1 is SEHNR and CDR2 FQNEAQ (reference sequence). V was pared by 6 bases and J by 10 bases, with 24 bases between. CDR3 DNA sequence: TGTGCCAGCAGAACCGGGCGGGACCTCCGCGACGGAGCTTTCTTT. Its translation is CASRTGRDLRDGAFF.

The V gene is TRBV7-8, the J gene TRBJ1-1; no clear D gene. V was shortened by 0 bases and J by 1 base, with 9 bases between the two germline ends. The germline V gene has CDR1 SGHVS and CDR2 FQNEAQ. This CDR3 has 15 residues. The CDR3 sequence: CASSLATQTNTEAFF. As DNA, the CDR3 is TGTGCCAGCAGCTTAGCAACACAGACGAACACTGAAGCTTTCTTT.

The V call is TRBV7-9, the J call TRBJ1-1; no clear D gene. This CDR3 region has 14 residues. In germline, CDR1 is SEHNR, CDR2 FQNEAQ (reference sequence). V lost 1 base to trimming and J lost 7 bases, with 13 bases between them. The CDR3 protein is CASSLGFTSNEAFF. In DNA, the CDR3 is TGTGCCAGCAGCTTAGGGTTTACGTCCAATGAAGCTTTCTTT.

The CDR3 spells CASSFAGENIQYF. In DNA, the CDR3 is TGTGCCAGCAGCTTCGCTGGGGAAAACATTCAGTACTTC. This chain joins TRBV5-4 and TRBJ2-4, with unresolved D. The V gene lost 2 bases and the J gene lost 5 bases, with 8 bases spanning the gap. CDR3 length: 13 amino acids. Per germline, CDR1 SGHNT and CDR2 YYREEE (reference sequence).

The V call is TRBV6-1, the J call TRBJ2-2; 7 bases are shared with TRBD1. V dropped 0 bases and J dropped 7; count of bases not matched to a gene: 5. The CDR3 contains 15 residues. The germline gives CDR1 MNHNS, CDR2 SASEGT. In DNA form, the CDR3 reads TGTGCCAGCAGTGAAGCTGGTCAGGGGGTCGGGGAGCTGTTTTTT. Translation gives CASSEAGQGVGELFF.

CDR3 residues: CASSLARGTDTYEQYF. CDR3 nucleotides: TGTGCCAGCAGCTTAGCGAGGGGGACAGACACCTACGAGCAGTACTTC. This chain uses TRBV7-9 with TRBJ2-7; TRBD1 aligns across 7 bases. Germline CDR1 is SEHNR and CDR2 is FQNEAQ (reference sequence). CDR3 length equals 16 residues. The trim removed 0 bases at V and 2 bases at J, leaving 7 bases unmatched.

The gene calls are TRBV19 and TRBJ2-5; D is unresolved. The CDR3 sequence is 14 residues long. V gave up 5 bases and J gave up 2 bases, with 12 bases separating them. Germline CDR1 LNHDA, CDR2 SQIVND (reference sequence). The CDR3 is CASSLGQYQETQYF. The CDR3 nucleotides read TGTGCCAGTAGTTTGGGCCAGTATCAAGAGACCCAGTACTTC. The full variable domain, its missing parts supplied by reference TRBV19 and TRBJ2-5, is DGGITQSPKYLFRKEGQNVTLSCEQNLNHDAMYWYRQDPGQGLRLIYYSQIVNDFQKGDIAEGYSVSREKKESFPLTVTSAQKNPTAFYLCASSLGQYQETQYFGPGTRLLVL.

The chain couples TRBV19 to TRBJ1-1, with D possibly being TRBD1 (5 bases). Germline lookup yields CDR1 LNHDA and CDR2 SQIVND (reference sequence). This CDR3 is built from 14 residues. Trimming shortened V by 1 base and J by 2 bases, and 8 bases separated the two germline ends. CDR3 in DNA: TGTGCCAGTAGTATAGGGGGGGTTAACACTGAAGCTTTCTTT. It translates to CASSIGGVNTEAFF.

The CDR3 loop is CASGLVPFREQFF. The CDR3 nucleotides are TGTGCTAGTGGTTTGGTACCGTTTCGTGAGCAGTTCTTC. This chain links TRBV12-5 with TRBJ2-1; no definite D call. V lost 0 bases to trimming and J lost 9 bases, with 9 bases between them. The CDR3 length is 13 residues. Per the germline V gene, CDR1 is LGHNT and CDR2 is FRNRAP.

Only a few counts were recorded for this clone. V gene TRBV11-1 combines with J gene TRBJ1-2, with TRBD1 as a possible D gene (6 bases). Germline V gene lookup returns CDR1 SGHAT and CDR2 FQDESV (reference sequence). There are 15 residues in the CDR3. The V end was cut by 2 bases, the J end by 3 bases, with 13 bases between. The CDR3 nucleotides are TGTGCCAGCAGCTTACCCGGGACACTGGACTATGGCTACACCTTC. Translation: CASSLPGTLDYGYTF.